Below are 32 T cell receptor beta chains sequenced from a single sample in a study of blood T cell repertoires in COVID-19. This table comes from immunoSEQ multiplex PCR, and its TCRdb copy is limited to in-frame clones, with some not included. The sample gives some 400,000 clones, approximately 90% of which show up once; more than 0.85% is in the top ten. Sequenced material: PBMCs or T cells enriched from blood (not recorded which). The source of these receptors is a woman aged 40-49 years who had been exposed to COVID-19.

The CDR3 coding sequence is TGTGCCTGGAATTCCCAGGGTGGCCAGCCCCAGCATTTT. Its protein is CAWNSQGGQPQHF. The V call is TRBV30, the J call TRBJ1-5; D perhaps matches TRBD1 (5 bases). Trimming left V 4 bases short and J 7 bases short, with 14 bases between. Germline V gene sequence: CDR1 GTSNPN, CDR2 SVGIG (reference sequence). CDR3 length: 13 amino acids.

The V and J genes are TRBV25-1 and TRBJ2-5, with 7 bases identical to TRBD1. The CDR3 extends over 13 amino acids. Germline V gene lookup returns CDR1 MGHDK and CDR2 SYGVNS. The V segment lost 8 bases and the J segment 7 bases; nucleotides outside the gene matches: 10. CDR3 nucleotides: TGTGCCAGCGTGGGACAGACCTGGGGGACCCAGTACTTC. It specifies CASVGQTWGTQYF.

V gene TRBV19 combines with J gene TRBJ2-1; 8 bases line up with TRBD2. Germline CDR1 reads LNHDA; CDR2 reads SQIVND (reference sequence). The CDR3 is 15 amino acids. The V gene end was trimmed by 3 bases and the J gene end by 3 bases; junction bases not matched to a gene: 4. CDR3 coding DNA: TGTGCCAGTAGTATGGTTAGCGGGAACTACAATGAGCAGTTCTTC. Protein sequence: CASSMVSGNYNEQFF.

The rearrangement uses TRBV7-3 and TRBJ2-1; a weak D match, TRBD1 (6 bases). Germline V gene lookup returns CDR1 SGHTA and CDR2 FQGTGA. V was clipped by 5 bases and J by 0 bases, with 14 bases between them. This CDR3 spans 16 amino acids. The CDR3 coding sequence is TGTGCCAGCAGCCGGGACATCTTGAGCTCCTACAATGAGCAGTTCTTC. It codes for CASSRDILSSYNEQFF.

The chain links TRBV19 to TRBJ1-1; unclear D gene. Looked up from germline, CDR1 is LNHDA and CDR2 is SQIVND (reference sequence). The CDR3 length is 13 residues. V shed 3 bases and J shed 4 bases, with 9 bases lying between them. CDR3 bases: TGTGCCAGTAGTATTAGCGGGAGCACTGAAGCTTTCTTT. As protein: CASSISGSTEAFF.

CDR3: CASSRTGAAPQPQHF. CDR3 in DNA: TGTGCCAGCAGCCGTACAGGGGCAGCCCCTCAGCCCCAGCATTTT. The chain has TRBV5-6 and TRBJ1-5; 7 bases are a match to TRBD1. V was clipped by 4 bases and J by 6 bases; unmatched bases: 10. The V gene's germline CDR1 is SGHDT and CDR2 YYEEEE. There are 15 residues in the CDR3.

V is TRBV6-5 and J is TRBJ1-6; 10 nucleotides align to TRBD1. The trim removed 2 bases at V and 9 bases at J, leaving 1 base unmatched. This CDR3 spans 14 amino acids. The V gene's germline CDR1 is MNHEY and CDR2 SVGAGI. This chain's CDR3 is CASSYGTGASPLHF. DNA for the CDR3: TGTGCCAGCAGTTACGGGACAGGGGCTTCACCCCTCCACTTT.

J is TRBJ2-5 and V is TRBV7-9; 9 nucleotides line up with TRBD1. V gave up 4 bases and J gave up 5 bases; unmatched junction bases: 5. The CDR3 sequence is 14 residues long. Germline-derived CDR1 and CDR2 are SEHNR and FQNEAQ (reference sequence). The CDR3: CASSSLDRGETQYF. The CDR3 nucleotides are TGTGCCAGCAGCTCCCTCGACAGGGGGGAGACCCAGTACTTC.

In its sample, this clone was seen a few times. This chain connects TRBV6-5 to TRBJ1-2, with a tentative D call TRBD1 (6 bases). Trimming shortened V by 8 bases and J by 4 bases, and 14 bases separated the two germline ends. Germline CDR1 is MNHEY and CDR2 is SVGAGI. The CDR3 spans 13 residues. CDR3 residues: CASGGAGLYGYTF. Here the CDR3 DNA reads TGTGCCAGCGGGGGGGCAGGCCTCTATGGCTACACCTTC.

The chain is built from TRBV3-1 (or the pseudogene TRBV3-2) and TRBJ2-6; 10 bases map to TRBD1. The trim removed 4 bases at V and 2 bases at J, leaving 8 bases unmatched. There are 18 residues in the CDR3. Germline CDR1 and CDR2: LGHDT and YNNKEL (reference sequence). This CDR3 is CASSLTTGQGTGANVLTF. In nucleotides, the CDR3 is TGTGCCAGCAGCCTAACAACGGGACAGGGGACTGGGGCCAACGTCCTGACTTTC.

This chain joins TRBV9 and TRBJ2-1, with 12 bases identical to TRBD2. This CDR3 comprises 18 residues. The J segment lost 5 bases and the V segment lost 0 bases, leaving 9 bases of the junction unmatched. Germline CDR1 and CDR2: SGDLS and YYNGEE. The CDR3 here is CASSVGLAGGPYDNEQFF. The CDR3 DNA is TGTGCCAGCAGCGTAGGGCTAGCGGGAGGGCCTTACGACAATGAGCAGTTCTTC.

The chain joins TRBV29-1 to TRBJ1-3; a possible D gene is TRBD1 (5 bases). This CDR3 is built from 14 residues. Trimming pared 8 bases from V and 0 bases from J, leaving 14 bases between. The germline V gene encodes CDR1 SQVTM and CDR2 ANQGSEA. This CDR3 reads CSPEEGRSGNTIYF. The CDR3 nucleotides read TGCAGCCCCGAGGAGGGGCGCTCTGGAAACACCATATATTTT.

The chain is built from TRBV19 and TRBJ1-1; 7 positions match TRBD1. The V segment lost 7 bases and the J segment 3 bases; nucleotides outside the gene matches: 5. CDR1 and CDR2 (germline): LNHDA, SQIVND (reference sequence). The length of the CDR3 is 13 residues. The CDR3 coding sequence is TGTGCCAGTATGAGGGGGCGCGACACTGAAGCTTTCTTT. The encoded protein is CASMRGRDTEAFF.

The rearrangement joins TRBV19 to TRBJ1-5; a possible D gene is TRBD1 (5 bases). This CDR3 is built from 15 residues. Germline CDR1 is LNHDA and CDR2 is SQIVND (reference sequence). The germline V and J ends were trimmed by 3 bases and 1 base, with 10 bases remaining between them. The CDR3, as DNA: TGTGCCAGTAGTATCTCTAGACAGAGCAATCAGCCCCAGCATTTT. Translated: CASSISRQSNQPQHF.

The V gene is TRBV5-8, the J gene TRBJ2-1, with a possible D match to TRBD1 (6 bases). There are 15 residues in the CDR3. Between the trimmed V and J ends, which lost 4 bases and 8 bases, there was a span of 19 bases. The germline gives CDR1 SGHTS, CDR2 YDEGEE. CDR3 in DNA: TGTGCCAGCAGCAGATACAGGGTAGTCCGGGATGAGCAGTTCTTC. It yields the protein CASSRYRVVRDEQFF.

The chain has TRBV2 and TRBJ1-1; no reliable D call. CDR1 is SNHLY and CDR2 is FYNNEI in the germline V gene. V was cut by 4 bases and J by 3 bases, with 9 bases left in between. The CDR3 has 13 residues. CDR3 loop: CASSARGDTEAFF. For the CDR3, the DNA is TGTGCCAGCAGTGCTCGCGGGGACACTGAAGCTTTCTTT.

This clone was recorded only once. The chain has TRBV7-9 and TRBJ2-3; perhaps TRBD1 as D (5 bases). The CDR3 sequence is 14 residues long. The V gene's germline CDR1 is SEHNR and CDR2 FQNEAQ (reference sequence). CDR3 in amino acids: CASARASWTDTQYF. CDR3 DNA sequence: TGTGCGTCAGCCAGGGCGTCTTGGACAGATACGCAGTATTTT.

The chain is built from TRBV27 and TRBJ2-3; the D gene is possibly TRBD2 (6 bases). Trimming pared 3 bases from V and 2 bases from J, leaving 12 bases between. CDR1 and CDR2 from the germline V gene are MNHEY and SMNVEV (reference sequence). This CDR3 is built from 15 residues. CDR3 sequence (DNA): TGTGCCAGCAGTTTGGCGGGGAAGGCCACAGATACGCAGTATTTT. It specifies CASSLAGKATDTQYF.

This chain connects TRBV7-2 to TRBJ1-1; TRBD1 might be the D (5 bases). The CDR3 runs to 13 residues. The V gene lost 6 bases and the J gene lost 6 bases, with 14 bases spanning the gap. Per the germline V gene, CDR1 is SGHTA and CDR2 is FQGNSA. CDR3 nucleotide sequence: TGTGCCAGCAGATTCGGAGGAGGGGCTGAAGCTTTCTTT. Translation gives CASRFGGGAEAFF.

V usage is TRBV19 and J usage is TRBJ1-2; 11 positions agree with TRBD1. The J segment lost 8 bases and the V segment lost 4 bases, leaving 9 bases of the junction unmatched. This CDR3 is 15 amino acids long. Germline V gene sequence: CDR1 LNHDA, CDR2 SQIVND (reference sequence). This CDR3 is CASSTSGQGAVGYTF. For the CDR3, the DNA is TGTGCCAGTAGTACCTCTGGACAGGGGGCTGTGGGCTACACCTTC.

The chain's CDR3 is CASSPNRDSSGNTIYF. The CDR3 bases are TGCGCCAGCAGCCCGAACCGGGACAGCTCTGGAAACACCATATATTTT. The chain uses TRBV5-1 and TRBJ1-3, with TRBD1 identical over 7 bases. V shed 4 bases and J 0 bases; nucleotides not matched to a gene: 7. This CDR3 is built from 16 residues. Germline CDR1 is SGHRS and CDR2 is YFSETQ.

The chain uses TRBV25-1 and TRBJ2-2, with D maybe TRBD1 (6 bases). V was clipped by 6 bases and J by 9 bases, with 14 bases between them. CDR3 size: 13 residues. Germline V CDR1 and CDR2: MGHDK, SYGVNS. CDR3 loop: CASRKQGGRELFF. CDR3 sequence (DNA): TGTGCCAGCAGAAAACAGGGTGGCAGGGAGCTGTTTTTT.

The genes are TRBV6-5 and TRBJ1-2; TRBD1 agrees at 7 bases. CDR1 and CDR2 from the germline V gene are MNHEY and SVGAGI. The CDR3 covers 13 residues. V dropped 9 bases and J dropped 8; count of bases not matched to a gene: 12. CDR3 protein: CASGGQSVGGYTF. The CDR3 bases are TGTGCCAGTGGGGGACAGTCGGTTGGAGGCTACACCTTC.

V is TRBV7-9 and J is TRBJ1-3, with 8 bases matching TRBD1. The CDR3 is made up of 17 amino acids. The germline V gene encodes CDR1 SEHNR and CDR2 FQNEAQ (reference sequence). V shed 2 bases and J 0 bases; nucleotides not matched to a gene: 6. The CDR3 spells CASSLRPDRGSGNTIYF. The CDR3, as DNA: TGTGCCAGCAGCTTACGCCCCGACAGGGGCTCTGGAAACACCATATATTTT.

Here the CDR3 reads CASSPLPRDRGNSPLHF. The CDR3 DNA reads TGTGCCAGCTCACCCCTCCCCCGGGACAGGGGGAATTCACCCCTCCACTTT. V gene TRBV18 combines with J gene TRBJ1-6; TRBD1 aligns across 11 bases. This CDR3 region has 17 residues. J lost 7 bases, V lost 3 bases, and 8 bases had no gene match. The germline CDR1 and CDR2 sequences are KGHSH and LQKENI.

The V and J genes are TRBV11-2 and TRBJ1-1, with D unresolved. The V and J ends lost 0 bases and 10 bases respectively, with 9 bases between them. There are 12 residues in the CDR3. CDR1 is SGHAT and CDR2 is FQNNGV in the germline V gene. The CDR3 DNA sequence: TGTGCCAGCAGCTTAGATTCGAGAAGAGCTTTCTTT. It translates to CASSLDSRRAFF.

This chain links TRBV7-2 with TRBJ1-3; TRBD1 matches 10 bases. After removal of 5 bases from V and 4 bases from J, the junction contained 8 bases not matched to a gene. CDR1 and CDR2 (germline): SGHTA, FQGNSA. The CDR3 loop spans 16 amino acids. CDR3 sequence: CASSQRGQGLGNTIYF. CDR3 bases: TGTGCCAGCAGCCAGAGGGGACAGGGGTTAGGAAACACCATATATTTT.

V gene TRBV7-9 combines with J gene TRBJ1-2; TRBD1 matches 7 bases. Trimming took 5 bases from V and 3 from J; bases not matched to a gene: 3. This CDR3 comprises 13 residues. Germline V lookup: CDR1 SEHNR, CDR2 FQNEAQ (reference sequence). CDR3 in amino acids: CASSQGVYYGYTF. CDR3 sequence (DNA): TGTGCCAGCAGCCAGGGGGTTTACTATGGCTACACCTTC.

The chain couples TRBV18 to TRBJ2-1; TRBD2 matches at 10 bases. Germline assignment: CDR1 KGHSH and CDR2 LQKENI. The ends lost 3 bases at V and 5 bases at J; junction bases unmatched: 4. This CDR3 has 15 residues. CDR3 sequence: CASSPLAGADNEQFF. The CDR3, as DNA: TGTGCCAGCTCACCCCTAGCGGGAGCAGACAATGAGCAGTTCTTC.

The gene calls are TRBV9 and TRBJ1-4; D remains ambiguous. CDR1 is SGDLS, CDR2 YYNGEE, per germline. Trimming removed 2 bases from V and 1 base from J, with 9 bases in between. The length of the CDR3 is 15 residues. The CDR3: CASSVRSGTNEKLFF. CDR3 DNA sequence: TGTGCCAGCAGCGTGAGGTCGGGAACTAATGAAAAACTGTTTTTT.

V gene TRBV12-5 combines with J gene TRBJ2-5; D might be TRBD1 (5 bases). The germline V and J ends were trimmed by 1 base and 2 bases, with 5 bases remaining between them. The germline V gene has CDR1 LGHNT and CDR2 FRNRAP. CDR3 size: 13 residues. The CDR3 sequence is CASGLGTQETQYF. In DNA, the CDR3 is TGTGCTAGTGGTTTGGGGACACAAGAGACCCAGTACTTC.

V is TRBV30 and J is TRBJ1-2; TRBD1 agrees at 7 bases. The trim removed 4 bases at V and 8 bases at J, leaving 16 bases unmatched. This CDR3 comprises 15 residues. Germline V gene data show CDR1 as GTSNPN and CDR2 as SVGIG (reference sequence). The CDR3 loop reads CAWITGDRFTRGYTF. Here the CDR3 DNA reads TGTGCCTGGATCACAGGGGATAGATTTACAAGGGGCTACACCTTC.